This TCR beta chain was sequenced during a study of T cell changes during pregnancy in multiple sclerosis. TCRdb keeps only in-frame clones here, not all; method: immunoSEQ multiplex PCR. This table has some 44,000 clones, around 93% appearing once. Looked up from germline, CDR1 is SGHDT and CDR2 is YYEEEE. V was clipped by 4 bases and J by 6 bases; unmatched bases: 8. This CDR3 contains 14 residues. The TCR sequence derives from a female donor with multiple sclerosis, enrolled in a pregnancy study. V gene TRBV5-6 combines with J gene TRBJ2-3; TRBD2 matches 7 bases. This sample comprised CD4+ T cells from peripheral blood mononuclear cells, obtained in the third trimester of pregnancy. The CDR3 here is CASSAGVPRDTQYF. In nucleotides, the CDR3 is TGTGCCAGCAGCGCGGGAGTCCCCCGGGATACGCAGTATTTT.